This TCR beta chain emerged from a study of glioma-infiltrating T cells. Points from the study as a whole: CDR3 overlap between tissue and blood was very small. Tissue-blood divergence was below expectation in non-neoplastic patients, above in gliomas.

As concerns this clonotype: Its target is unknown. A junction end diverges from the germline sequence, so it may reflect a read error.

Germline values: CDR1 KGHDR, CDR2 SFDVKD. The CDR3 contains 16 residues. The iRepertoire nested amplicon-rescue multiplex PCR amplified TCR alpha and beta CDR3s from RNA. For one-step reverse transcription and amplification, 100-400 ng of tissue mRNA or PBMC total RNA was used. TCRdb ran MiXCR on the multiplex PCR reads and lists one entry per CDR3 protein. The sample contains around 150,000 distinct CDR3 sequences, approximately 40% of which appear only once. The TCR comes from a human donor with low-grade glioma or glioblastoma, undergoing nonglioma brain surgery, or in good health (not recorded which). This rearrangement joins TRBV24-1 to TRBJ2-3, with TRBD1 matching over 9 bases. The sample taken for sequencing was glioma tissue, nonneoplastic brain tissue, or PBMCs (not recorded which). CDR3 in amino acids: CATSDTGTGFADTRYF. The DNA for the CDR3 is TGTGCCACCAGTGACACCGGGACAGGGTTTGCAGATACGCGGTATTTT.